One and the same sample provided the 26 T cell receptor beta chains below, sequenced in a study of blood T cell repertoires in COVID-19. Profiled with immunoSEQ multiplex PCR; TCRdb holds only in-frame clones, not every one. The sample records some 490,000 clones, 80% to 90% being singletons. The source material was PBMCs or T cells enriched from blood (not recorded which). The receptor set was obtained from an older woman who had recovered from COVID-19.

This clone occurred once. The chain has TRBV18 and TRBJ2-3, with 8 bases that match TRBD2. This CDR3 has 18 residues. CDR1 KGHSH and CDR2 LQKENI come from the germline V gene. The trim removed 3 bases at V and 3 bases at J, leaving 14 bases unmatched. The CDR3 is CASSPTNDGGAGTDTQYF. DNA for the CDR3: TGTGCCAGCTCACCCACCAACGACGGGGGGGCGGGGACAGATACGCAGTATTTT.

The CDR3 loop reads CATSDKRGGLGDTQYF. The CDR3 bases are TGTGCCACCAGTGACAAACGAGGGGGTTTGGGAGATACGCAGTATTTT. The genes are TRBV24-1 and TRBJ2-3; TRBD1 might be the D (6 bases). The CDR3 is made up of 16 amino acids. The germline gives CDR1 KGHDR, CDR2 SFDVKD. Trimming pared 4 bases from V and 5 bases from J, leaving 18 bases between.

The chain employs TRBV19 and TRBJ1-1; the D gene is possibly TRBD1 (6 bases). V dropped 1 base and J dropped 4 bases, with 13 bases sitting between them. This CDR3 region has 15 residues. CDR1 and CDR2 from the germline V gene are LNHDA and SQIVND (reference sequence). The CDR3 region is CASSIAALGGTEAFF. DNA of the CDR3: TGTGCCAGTAGTATAGCCGCCTTAGGGGGCACTGAAGCTTTCTTT. Variable domain in full (rest from reference TRBV19 and TRBJ1-1): DGGITQSPKYLFRKEGQNVTLSCEQNLNHDAMYWYRQDPGQGLRLIYYSQIVNDFQKGDIAEGYSVSREKKESFPLTVTSAQKNPTAFYLCASSIAALGGTEAFFGQGTRLTVV.

The V gene is TRBV15, the J gene TRBJ1-2, with 7 bases lining up with TRBD1. This CDR3 has 14 amino acids. Trimming removed 5 bases from V and 0 bases from J; junction bases left unmatched: 3. Germline assignment: CDR1 LNHNV and CDR2 YYDKDF (reference sequence). CDR3 loop: CATSEGTANYGYTF. DNA of the CDR3: TGTGCCACCAGCGAGGGGACAGCTAACTATGGCTACACCTTC.

The chain combines TRBV7-2 with TRBJ1-3; possibly TRBD1 for D (5 bases). Germline V lookup: CDR1 SGHTA, CDR2 FQGNSA. The CDR3 covers 15 residues. V lost 0 bases and J 2 bases, leaving 8 bases between the germline ends. The CDR3 loop is CASSLAPGAGNTIYF. The CDR3 region has the DNA TGTGCCAGCAGCTTAGCTCCGGGGGCTGGAAACACCATATATTTT.

This chain uses TRBV7-8 with TRBJ1-4; D is perhaps TRBD1 (5 bases). CDR1 SGHVS and CDR2 FQNEAQ come from the germline V gene. The CDR3 covers 17 residues. The V and J ends lost 5 bases and 3 bases respectively, with 19 bases between them. The CDR3 reads CASSPPWTTASNEKLFF. The CDR3 bases are TGTGCCAGCAGCCCACCTTGGACAACGGCTTCTAATGAAAAACTGTTTTTT.

Here the CDR3 DNA reads TGTGCCACCAGTGAAACCGGGACAGGGACTTACGAGCAGTACTTC. Protein product: CATSETGTGTYEQYF. The V gene is TRBV24-1, the J gene TRBJ2-7; TRBD1 aligns across 9 bases. Germline V gives CDR1 KGHDR, CDR2 SFDVKD. The ends lost 4 bases at V and 4 bases at J; junction bases unmatched: 7. The CDR3 loop spans 15 amino acids.

The chain uses TRBV30 and TRBJ2-5; 9 nucleotides match TRBD2. After removal of 3 bases from V and 5 bases from J, the junction contained 4 bases not matched to a gene. The CDR3 has 13 amino acids. Germline values: CDR1 GTSNPN, CDR2 SVGIG (reference sequence). The CDR3 region is CAWSAGGPETQYF. CDR3 in DNA: TGTGCCTGGAGCGCGGGGGGGCCGGAGACCCAGTACTTC.

This clone appeared once. V is TRBV9 and J is TRBJ1-2; TRBD1 is a possible D gene (5 bases). With 3 bases removed from V and 4 bases from J, the gap between germline ends came to 19 bases. Germline V gene data show CDR1 as SGDLS and CDR2 as YYNGEE. This CDR3 region has 16 residues. The CDR3: CASSGGGALVGYGYTF. In DNA form, the CDR3 reads TGTGCCAGCAGCGGGGGAGGGGCCCTTGTGGGCTATGGCTACACCTTC.

This clone is a singleton in its sample. The genes are TRBV7-2 and TRBJ2-3; TRBD2 matches at 13 bases. CDR1 and CDR2 from the germline V gene are SGHTA and FQGNSA. The J segment lost 5 bases and the V segment lost 2 bases, leaving 4 bases of the junction unmatched. The CDR3 is 16 amino acids. The CDR3 loop reads CASSLTSGGARDTQYF. Written as DNA, the CDR3 is TGTGCCAGCAGCTTAACTAGCGGGGGGGCGAGAGATACGCAGTATTTT.

The CDR3 is CASCLWRQNTEAFF. In DNA, the CDR3 is TGTGCCAGCTGTTTGTGGCGACAGAACACTGAAGCTTTCTTT. This sequence joins TRBV2 and TRBJ1-1; D gene unclear. CDR3 size: 14 residues. The V and J ends lost 8 bases and 1 base respectively, with 14 bases between them. The germline gives CDR1 SNHLY, CDR2 FYNNEI.

The V and J genes are TRBV27 and TRBJ2-7, with D possibly being TRBD2 (5 bases). With 6 bases removed from V and 3 bases from J, the gap between germline ends came to 12 bases. Per germline, CDR1 MNHEY and CDR2 SMNVEV (reference sequence). There are 13 residues in the CDR3. CDR3 nucleotide sequence: TGTGCCAGCAGCCCAAGCGGCAGCTACGAGCAGTACGTC. It specifies CASSPSGSYEQYV.

V gene TRBV18 combines with J gene TRBJ2-1; the D gene is possibly TRBD2 (7 bases). Germline V gives CDR1 KGHSH, CDR2 LQKENI. The CDR3 spans 19 residues. V shed 5 bases and J shed 0 bases, with 23 bases lying between them. The CDR3 bases are TGTGCCAGCTCAGTCCATCCGCCCGGGGGGCATAGCTCCTACAATGAGCAGTTCTTC. Encoded protein: CASSVHPPGGHSSYNEQFF.

This clone was detected a few times. The chain employs TRBV24-1 and TRBJ2-1, with 9 bases aligning to TRBD1. CDR3 length: 14 amino acids. Germline CDR1 KGHDR, CDR2 SFDVKD. V lost 9 bases to trimming and J lost 4 bases; unmatched junction nucleotides: 6. The DNA for the CDR3 is TGTGCCACCGATGATGGACAGGGGTACAATGAGCAGTTCTTC. Residues: CATDDGQGYNEQFF.

DNA for the CDR3: TGCGCCAGCCGGGACAGCACCTACGAGCAGTACTTC. Protein sequence: CASRDSTYEQYF. This chain joins TRBV10-2 and TRBJ2-7; TRBD1 agrees at 7 bases. In germline, CDR1 is WSHSY, CDR2 SAAADI. V was clipped by 8 bases and J by 2 bases; unmatched bases: 3. The CDR3 has 12 residues.

This clone was counted between two and nine times. The rearrangement joins TRBV2 to TRBJ1-1; D is possibly TRBD1 (5 bases). Trimming stripped 4 bases from V and 8 bases from J, with 20 bases between. Per germline, CDR1 SNHLY and CDR2 FYNNEI. This CDR3 is built from 15 residues. CDR3 in amino acids: CASSANNLGAGEAFF. The CDR3 DNA follows: TGTGCCAGCAGTGCGAACAACCTCGGGGCGGGGGAAGCTTTCTTT.

This clone was detected ten times or more. This chain joins TRBV5-5 and TRBJ2-7; TRBD2 aligns across 8 bases. Unmatched junction bases numbered 5, after V lost 4 bases and J lost 5 bases. The CDR3 loop spans 13 amino acids. The germline V gene encodes CDR1 SGHKS and CDR2 YYEKEE (reference sequence). This chain's CDR3 is CASSLRGGDEQYF. In DNA, the CDR3 is TGTGCCAGCAGCCTTCGGGGGGGCGACGAGCAGTACTTC.

This clone was detected only a few times. The genes are TRBV28 and TRBJ1-2; 8 positions agree with TRBD1. J gave up 4 bases and V 3 bases, and 4 bases lay outside the gene matches. The CDR3 consists of 14 residues. CDR1 and CDR2 from the germline V gene are MDHEN and SYDVKM. The CDR3: CASSFGQGLYGYTF. The CDR3 DNA reads as TGTGCCAGCAGTTTCGGACAGGGACTCTATGGCTACACCTTC.

The chain uses TRBV21-1 and TRBJ2-7; the D call TRBD1 from the table was never checked on the DNA. TRBV21-1 is assigned pseudogene status. The CDR3 totals 16 residues. The CDR3 sequence is CASSISFQESPYEQYF. CDR3 in DNA: TGTGCCAGCAGCATTAGTTTTCAGGAAAGCCCCTACGAGCAGTACTTC.

This chain joins TRBV28 and TRBJ1-3, with a tentative D call TRBD1 (5 bases). The CDR3 has 17 amino acids. CDR1 MDHEN and CDR2 SYDVKM come from the germline V gene. V lost 4 bases and J 4 bases, leaving 20 bases between the germline ends. In nucleotides, the CDR3 is TGTGCCAGCAGTTGGGCTTCGTTGGGGGAGGGAGGAAACACCATATATTTT. Protein: CASSWASLGEGGNTIYF. Complete variable domain (other parts from reference TRBV28 and TRBJ1-3): DVKVTQSSRYLVKRTGEKVFLECVQDMDHENMFWYRQDPGLGLRLIYFSYDVKMKEKGDIPEGYSVSREKKERFSLILESASTNQTSMYLCASSWASLGEGGNTIYFGEGSWLTVV.

V gene TRBV2 combines with J gene TRBJ2-5; no firm D call. Germline CDR1 SNHLY, CDR2 FYNNEI. The V end was cut by 3 bases, the J end by 3 bases, with 5 bases between. The CDR3 spans 12 residues. The CDR3 DNA follows: TGTGCCAGCAGTGACAGCGAAGAGACCCAGTACTTC. This encodes CASSDSEETQYF.

V usage is TRBV5-4 and J usage is TRBJ2-1; D unclear. There are 14 residues in the CDR3. Germline-derived CDR1 and CDR2 are SGHNT and YYREEE (reference sequence). V gave up 2 bases and J gave up 0 bases, with 6 bases separating them. This CDR3 reads CASSFKSSYNEQFF. CDR3 nucleotide sequence: TGTGCCAGCAGCTTCAAGAGCTCCTACAATGAGCAGTTCTTC.

The V call is TRBV28, the J call TRBJ1-1; TRBD1 is a possible D gene (5 bases). CDR3 size: 13 residues. V was clipped by 6 bases and J by 1 base, with 9 bases between them. Germline values: CDR1 MDHEN, CDR2 SYDVKM. The CDR3: CASRQDGNTEAFF. CDR3 DNA sequence: TGTGCCAGCAGACAGGATGGGAACACTGAAGCTTTCTTT.

J is TRBJ1-1 and V is TRBV5-1, with 11 bases fitting TRBD1. V lost 0 bases and J lost 0; bases outside the gene matches: 7. The CDR3 runs to 18 residues. The germline gives CDR1 SGHRS, CDR2 YFSETQ. CDR3 in amino acids: CASSLGFRTGGLNTEAFF. The DNA of the CDR3 is TGCGCCAGCAGCTTGGGTTTTCGGACAGGGGGCCTGAACACTGAAGCTTTCTTT.

The gene calls are TRBV6-5 and TRBJ2-2; TRBD2 is a possible D gene (5 bases). This CDR3 has 12 residues. Germline CDR1 reads MNHEY; CDR2 reads SVGAGI. V dropped 6 bases and J dropped 8 bases, with 10 bases sitting between them. CDR3 sequence (DNA): TGTGCCAGCAGCCGGGATCTGGGGGAGCTGTTTTTT. This translates into CASSRDLGELFF.

This rearrangement joins TRBV25-1 to TRBJ2-3; tentatively, D is TRBD2 (5 bases). V was shortened by 3 bases and J by 2 bases, with 9 bases between the two germline ends. Germline CDR1 and CDR2: MGHDK and SYGVNS. The CDR3 contains 14 residues. CDR3 sequence: CASSEPRDTDTQYF. DNA for the CDR3: TGTGCCAGCAGTGAGCCCCGGGACACAGATACGCAGTATTTT. The complete variable domain, with remaining parts taken from reference TRBV25-1 and TRBJ2-3, reads EADIYQTPRYLVIGTGKKITLECSQTMGHDKMYWYQQDPGMELHLIHYSYGVNSTEKGDLSSESTVSRIRTEHFPLTLESARPSHTSQYLCASSEPRDTDTQYFGPGTRLTVL.